This entry lists 23 T cell receptor beta chains sequenced from one sample in a study of tumor-infiltrating lymphocytes in primary liver carcinoma. RNA was extracted from whole blood without cell sorting, alongside germline DNA. Researchers generated TCR beta cDNA from approximately 500 ng of total RNA, relying on a constant-region primer. It was through three nested multiplex PCR rounds of slightly modified ARM-PCR that TCR beta libraries arose. Running 9 to 11 cycles apiece, the first two PCR rounds relied on TRBV1-TRBV30 forward primers together with a C-beta reverse primer. TCRdb re-derived calls from the multiplex PCR reads in MiXCR, one entry per CDR3 protein. The sample consists of about 300,000 distinct CDR3 sequences, more than 55% of them appearing once. Sequenced material: peripheral blood. These receptors all come from a man aged 40-49 years with primary liver carcinoma and hepatitis B virus infection.

This chain connects TRBV20-1 to TRBJ2-7; 8 bases fit TRBD2. V trimming: 5 bases; J trimming: 9 bases; junction bases outside the gene matches: 15. Germline loops: CDR1 DFQATT, CDR2 SNEGSKA (reference sequence). CDR3 length: 14 amino acids. The CDR3 region has the DNA TGCAGTGCTCTACTACTAGCGGAGTCGGGGAGGCAGTACTTC. The encoded protein is CSALLLAESGRQYF.

Details on this clonotype: Mismatch with germline at one junction end may stem from a read error. This chain connects TRBV20-1 to TRBJ1-6; weak D call: TRBD1 (6 bases). This CDR3 has 16 residues. The germline gives CDR1 DFQATT, CDR2 SNEGSKA (reference sequence). In DNA form, the CDR3 reads TGCAGTGTCATAGCGGTATCGGGGGGCCCCAATTCACGCCTCCACTTT. Its translation is CSVIAVSGGPNSRLHF.

On this clonotype: Because the CDR3 is missing its conserved closing phenylalanine or tryptophan, this is likely a read error. The chain has TRBV6-2 or TRBV6-3 and TRBJ2-3; TRBD2 aligns across 11 bases. Germline CDR1 and CDR2: MNHEY and SVGEGT. The CDR3 extends over 19 amino acids. The CDR3, as DNA: TGTGCCAGTAGTTCGAGACTAGCGGGGACAAGTGTTAGCACAGATACGCAGTATTCT. Translated, it gives CASSSRLAGTSVSTDTQYS.

Points on this clonotype: This may be a read error, as it is one base from a much larger clone. The CDR3 reads CANSFNRGQETQYF. The CDR3 coding sequence is TGTGCCAACAGCTTTAACAGGGGGCAAGAGACCCAGTACTTC. This chain links TRBV5-4 with TRBJ2-5, with TRBD1 matching 8 bases. Germline lookup yields CDR1 SGHNT and CDR2 YYREEE (reference sequence). This CDR3 region has 14 residues.

V and J are TRBV5-1 and TRBJ2-1; 9 positions agree with TRBD1. Germline V CDR1 and CDR2: SGHRS, YFSETQ. Losses at the gene ends were 2 bases for V and 6 bases for J; bases not matched to a gene: 9. The CDR3 totals 16 residues. Here the CDR3 reads CASSLPGTGPFNEQFF. For the CDR3, the DNA is TGCGCCAGCAGCTTACCCGGGACAGGGCCCTTCAATGAGCAGTTCTTC.

This chain joins TRBV19 and TRBJ2-2; D perhaps matches TRBD2 (6 bases). V was clipped by 5 bases and J by 2 bases, with 18 bases between them. Germline V lookup: CDR1 LNHDA, CDR2 SQIVND (reference sequence). The CDR3 spans 17 residues. CDR3 residues: CASSPRGFQRNTGELFF. The CDR3 DNA follows: TGTGCCAGTAGTCCCCGGGGGTTCCAGAGAAACACCGGGGAGCTGTTTTTT.

CDR3 nucleotides: TGTGCCAGCAGCTTAGACTGGGAAACTAACTATGGCTACACCTTC. It codes for CASSLDWETNYGYTF. This sequence joins TRBV7-9 and TRBJ1-2; D unresolved. Germline V lookup: CDR1 SEHNR, CDR2 FQNEAQ (reference sequence). CDR3 length: 15 residues. Trimming cost V 1 base and J 0 bases, with 9 bases left between them.

The sample holds one count of this clonotype. This likely comes from a read error, as the CDR3 has no conserved phenylalanine or tryptophan at its end. This chain joins TRBV6-6 and TRBJ1-1; the D is unclear. Germline V gene data show CDR1 as MNHNY and CDR2 as SVGAGI (reference sequence). Between the trimmed V and J ends, which lost 5 bases and 0 bases, there was a span of 7 bases. This CDR3 is built from 13 residues. The CDR3 sequence is CASSRHMNTEAFY. CDR3 DNA sequence: TGTGCCAGCAGTCGACACATGAACACTGAAGCTTTCTAC.

This clonotype was seen many times. The chain couples TRBV5-6 to TRBJ2-4, with 7 positions matching TRBD1. This CDR3 spans 15 amino acids. The J segment lost 8 bases and the V segment lost 4 bases, leaving 12 bases of the junction unmatched. Per germline, CDR1 SGHDT and CDR2 YYEEEE. The CDR3 loop reads CASSTTGASQYIQYF. The CDR3, as DNA: TGTGCCAGCAGCACTACAGGGGCCTCGCAGTACATTCAGTACTTC.

The V call is TRBV6-5, the J call TRBJ2-1; 9 positions match TRBD1. V lost 5 bases to trimming and J lost 7 bases; unmatched junction nucleotides: 12. CDR1 MNHEY and CDR2 SVGAGI come from the germline V gene. The CDR3 loop spans 16 amino acids. The CDR3, as DNA: TGTGCCAGCAGTCCGCTTACAGGGGGCGTTATGAATGAGCAGTTCTTC. Protein sequence: CASSPLTGGVMNEQFF.

The V call is TRBV5-1, the J call TRBJ1-2, with D perhaps matching TRBD1 (5 bases). V was shortened by 4 bases and J by 5 bases, with 18 bases between the two germline ends. The V gene's germline CDR1 is SGHRS and CDR2 YFSETQ. This CDR3 comprises 15 residues. CDR3 coding DNA: TGCGCCAGCAGCCACCGGGCGGGACGGGGTTATGGCTACACCTTC. Translating gives CASSHRAGRGYGYTF.

The rearrangement links TRBV29-1 to TRBJ2-5; TRBD1 aligns across 7 bases. Germline CDR1 and CDR2: SQVTM and ANQGSEA. This CDR3 spans 13 amino acids. V lost 6 bases to trimming and J lost 5 bases; unmatched junction nucleotides: 9. The CDR3 spells CSVMHRGSETQYF. The CDR3 nucleotides read TGCAGCGTCATGCACAGGGGAAGTGAGACCCAGTACTTC.

As concerns this clonotype: Given a much more abundant clone one base away, this may be a read error. The CDR3 ends on some other residue instead of the conserved phenylalanine or tryptophan, so this is likely a read error. The V call is TRBV6-1, the J call TRBJ2-2; tentatively, D is TRBD1 or TRBD2 (5 bases each). Germline V gene sequence: CDR1 MNHNS, CDR2 SASEGT. This CDR3 contains 12 residues. The V gene lost 8 bases and the J gene lost 4 bases, with 8 bases spanning the gap. The CDR3, as DNA: TGTGCCAGCCCTGGGGGCACCGGGGAGCTGTTTCTT. Amino acid sequence: CASPGGTGELFL.

Comment on this clonotype: A much larger clone sits a single nucleotide away, making a read error possible. The chain has TRBV6-5 and TRBJ2-7; D ambiguous. Germline V gene sequence: CDR1 MNHEY, CDR2 SVGAGI. CDR3 length equals 11 residues. Here the CDR3 reads CTSSSLYEQYF. In DNA, the CDR3 is TGTACCAGCAGTTCACTCTACGAGCAGTACTTC.

The rearrangement joins TRBV5-6 to TRBJ2-6, with 7 bases lining up with TRBD1. The CDR3 loop spans 15 amino acids. J lost 2 bases, V lost 4 bases, and 3 bases had no gene match. Germline CDR1 reads SGHDT; CDR2 reads YYEEEE. The CDR3 DNA sequence: TGTGCCAGCAGCCCAACAGGGGCTGGGGCCAACGTCCTGACTTTC. This sequence encodes CASSPTGAGANVLTF.

Ten or more counts support this clonotype. V usage is TRBV12-3 or TRBV12-4 and J usage is TRBJ2-7; 8 bases fit TRBD1. Germline trimming cut 5 bases from V and 5 bases from J; bases unmatched to any gene: 5. The CDR3 contains 13 residues. In nucleotides, the CDR3 is TGTGCCAGCAGTCACAGACAGGGGAACGAGCAGTACTTC. This sequence encodes CASSHRQGNEQYF.

This clonotype was observed a few times. The chain has TRBV5-5 and TRBJ2-6, with TRBD1 identical over 9 bases. V trimming: 6 bases; J trimming: 2 bases; junction bases outside the gene matches: 18. The length of the CDR3 is 20 residues. In germline, CDR1 is SGHKS, CDR2 YYEKEE (reference sequence). CDR3 nucleotides: TGTGCCAGCACACTATGGGGTCTGGACAGGGGATATACTGGGGCCAACGTCCTGACTTTC. Its protein is CASTLWGLDRGYTGANVLTF.

This clonotype was found many times. The rearrangement uses TRBV10-3 and TRBJ1-2; D is unresolved. The V end was cut by 3 bases, the J end by 8 bases, with 7 bases between. CDR1 and CDR2 from the germline V gene are ENHRY and SYGVKD. The CDR3 runs to 11 residues. CDR3 bases: TGTGCCATCAGTGAAAGTTGGGGCTACACCTTC. This gives the protein CAISESWGYTF.

V and J are TRBV7-9 and TRBJ2-7, with no clear D. The length of the CDR3 is 14 residues. Germline V lookup: CDR1 SEHNR, CDR2 FQNEAQ (reference sequence). Trimming took off 2 bases at V and 6 bases at J, with 14 bases between the two ends. This CDR3 reads CASSLSGSLAEQYF. The CDR3 DNA is TGTGCCAGCAGCTTATCGGGCAGTCTGGCCGAGCAGTACTTC.

V usage is TRBV11-2 and J usage is TRBJ2-1; 9 positions match TRBD1. Judging by the DNA end, TRBJ2-7 fits better; the J call may be wrong. The CDR3 consists of 16 residues. Germline assignment: CDR1 SGHAT and CDR2 FQNNGV. CDR3 bases: TGTGCCAGCAGGCGAATGGGACAGGGCTCCTACAATGAGCAGTACTTC. Protein sequence: CASRRMGQGSYNEQYF.

About this clonotype itself: Relative to the germline gene, one junction end is altered; a read error may explain this. V gene TRBV11-2 combines with J gene TRBJ2-1; tentative D call: TRBD1 (6 bases). This CDR3 is 14 amino acids long. Germline V CDR1 and CDR2: SGHAT, FQNNGV. The CDR3 DNA reads as TGTACCAGCAGCCCCACGACAGGTGTGAATGAGCAGTTCTTC. It yields the protein CTSSPTTGVNEQFF. The whole variable domain, filled in from reference TRBV11-2 and TRBJ2-1, reads EAGVAQSPRYKIIEKRQSVAFWCNPISGHATLYWYQQILGQGPKLLIQFQNNGVVDDSQLPKDRFSAERLKGVDSTLKIQPAKLEDSAVYLCTSSPTTGVNEQFFGPGTRLTVL.

A word on this clonotype: Since a much larger clone is just one base distant, this may be a read error. CDR3 nucleotides: TGCAGCATTGGGGGCGGGGCCTACGAGCAGTACTTC. This translates into CSIGGGAYEQYF. This chain joins TRBV29-1 and TRBJ2-7; TRBD1 or TRBD2 may be the D gene (6 bases each). Trimming removed 8 bases from V and 2 bases from J, with 13 bases in between. The CDR3 is made up of 12 amino acids. Germline values: CDR1 SQVTM, CDR2 ANQGSEA.

About this clonotype: Compared with germline, one end of the junction differs, possibly owing to a read error. This chain links TRBV6-6 with TRBJ1-6; D possibly corresponds to TRBD1 (5 bases). The CDR3 loop spans 18 amino acids. CDR1 is MNHNY, CDR2 SVGAGI, per germline (reference sequence). The CDR3 here is CVSSYSKSRGTYNSPLHF. CDR3 DNA sequence: TGTGTCAGCAGTTACTCGAAGTCTAGGGGTACCTATAATTCACCCCTCCACTTT.